One sample yielded the 25 T cell receptor beta chains listed below, sequenced in a study of PD-1 blockade in classical Hodgkin lymphoma. All trial patients relapsed after autologous stem cell transplantation. Profiling relied on immunoSEQ multiplex PCR, and the TCRdb table lists in-frame clones only, not all of them. This table has 75,000 to 100,000 clones, more than 80% appearing once. The specimen comprised peripheral blood mononuclear cells (PBMCs), sampled before the second cycle of nivolumab. The source of these receptors is a human donor with classical Hodgkin lymphoma.

Only a few counts were recorded for this clone. The chain employs TRBV19 and TRBJ2-3; 10 bases align to TRBD2. The J segment lost 3 bases and the V segment lost 4 bases, leaving 4 bases of the junction unmatched. Germline V gene sequence: CDR1 LNHDA, CDR2 SQIVND (reference sequence). The CDR3 is 15 residues long. The CDR3 loop is CASSTLAGVTDTQYF. CDR3 coding DNA: TGTGCCAGTAGTACCCTAGCGGGAGTAACAGATACGCAGTATTTT.

The CDR3 nucleotides are TGTGCCAGAAGCTTGGCCGGAAGGGGTGGGGATCAGCCCCAGCATTTT. This sequence encodes CARSLAGRGGDQPQHF. The chain links TRBV5-3 to TRBJ1-5; tentative D call: TRBD1 (5 bases). TRBV5-3 is annotated as an ORF whose role is uncertain. The CDR3 consists of 16 residues. V lost 0 bases to trimming and J lost 5 bases, with 15 bases between them.

The table lists this clone with a count of one. The chain is built from TRBV5-4 and TRBJ2-1; TRBD2 matches 7 bases. This CDR3 contains 14 residues. CDR1 and CDR2 (germline): SGHNT, YYREEE (reference sequence). The V segment lost 0 bases and the J segment 6 bases; nucleotides outside the gene matches: 3. The CDR3 sequence: CASSLGLAGNEQFF. CDR3 nucleotides: TGTGCCAGCAGCTTGGGACTAGCTGGCAATGAGCAGTTCTTC.

The sample holds a few counts of this clone. This chain joins TRBV7-9 and TRBJ1-5; D is perhaps TRBD1 (6 bases). Germline V lookup: CDR1 SEHNR, CDR2 FQNEAQ (reference sequence). The CDR3 extends over 17 amino acids. V was pared by 4 bases and J by 5 bases, with 21 bases between. CDR3 sequence (DNA): TGTGCCAGCAGCTGGGGGACGGGACAACTTGGAGATCAGCCCCAGCATTTT. This gives the protein CASSWGTGQLGDQPQHF.

Details on this clone: In the same sample, other DNA sequences code for this CDR3. This rearrangement joins TRBV5-4 to TRBJ1-5, with D uncertain. Germline V gene lookup returns CDR1 SGHNT and CDR2 YYREEE (reference sequence). V lost 0 bases and J 0 bases, leaving 7 bases between the germline ends. This CDR3 has 15 residues. DNA of the CDR3: TGTGCCAGCAGCTTGGAGCCCTATAGCAATCAGCCCCAGCATTTT. Its protein is CASSLEPYSNQPQHF.

This clone appeared a single time. The chain couples TRBV5-6 to TRBJ2-2; D unclear. Germline V gene lookup returns CDR1 SGHDT and CDR2 YYEEEE. The CDR3 is 19 amino acids. Trimming removed 3 bases from V and 0 bases from J, with 21 bases in between. CDR3 sequence: CASSSHLDSYSANTGELFF. The CDR3 coding sequence is TGTGCCAGCAGCTCGCACCTAGACTCATACAGTGCGAACACCGGGGAGCTGTTTTTT.

This clone was seen only once. The rearrangement links TRBV5-1 to TRBJ1-3, with D hard to call. The CDR3 consists of 13 residues. With 0 bases removed from V and 4 bases from J, the gap between germline ends came to 5 bases. CDR1 SGHRS and CDR2 YFSETQ come from the germline V gene. The CDR3 sequence: CASSLAGGNTIYF. Written as DNA, the CDR3 is TGCGCCAGCAGCTTGGCGGGGGGAAACACCATATATTTT.

The chain uses TRBV28 and TRBJ1-3; a weak D match, TRBD1 (5 bases). CDR3 length: 16 residues. Germline V CDR1 and CDR2: MDHEN, SYDVKM. V was pared by 7 bases and J by 0 bases, with 16 bases between. The chain's CDR3 is CASTIPRGSSGNTIYF. Written as DNA, the CDR3 is TGTGCCAGCACCATCCCCCGGGGGAGCTCTGGAAACACCATATATTTT.

V usage is TRBV30 and J usage is TRBJ2-6; D gene unclear. Germline loops: CDR1 GTSNPN, CDR2 SVGIG (reference sequence). The germline V and J ends were trimmed by 0 bases and 4 bases, with 4 bases remaining between them. CDR3 length: 13 amino acids. This CDR3 is CAWSVQGANVLTF. CDR3 nucleotide sequence: TGTGCCTGGAGTGTACAAGGGGCCAACGTCCTGACTTTC.

V is TRBV4-1 and J is TRBJ2-7; D is unclear. Germline V gene sequence: CDR1 MGHRA, CDR2 YSYEKL. CDR3 size: 15 residues. The ends were cut back, 4 bases at V and 0 bases at J, with 13 bases in the middle. The CDR3: CASSPQLYSSYEQYF. CDR3 nucleotides: TGCGCCAGCAGCCCACAGCTATACAGCTCCTACGAGCAGTACTTC.

The chain links TRBV7-6 to TRBJ2-7, with 10 bases that match TRBD2. V shed 0 bases, J shed 0 bases, and the junction held 2 bases outside the gene matches. Per germline, CDR1 SGHVS and CDR2 FNYEAQ. The CDR3 is 16 residues long. The CDR3 loop reads CASSLAASGSSYEQYF. In nucleotides, the CDR3 is TGTGCCAGCAGCTTAGCTGCTAGCGGGAGCTCCTACGAGCAGTACTTC.

The chain has TRBV27 and TRBJ2-5, with TRBD1 matching 8 bases. CDR1 is MNHEY, CDR2 SMNVEV, per germline (reference sequence). Unmatched junction bases numbered 10, after V lost 8 bases and J lost 5 bases. This CDR3 is 14 amino acids long. CDR3: CASARGRPEETQYF. In DNA, the CDR3 is TGTGCCAGCGCCAGGGGGCGCCCGGAGGAGACCCAGTACTTC.

The J gene is TRBJ1-1, the V gene TRBV4-3; 8 bases line up with TRBD1. J gave up 4 bases and V 1 base, and 5 bases lay outside the gene matches. The CDR3 loop spans 15 amino acids. The V gene's germline CDR1 is LGHNA and CDR2 YSLEER. The CDR3 spells CASSQAQGAGTEAFF. CDR3 bases: TGCGCCAGCAGCCAAGCCCAGGGGGCCGGCACTGAAGCTTTCTTT.

A note on this clone: This CDR3 is also generated by other DNA sequences in the sample. The chain carries TRBV19 and TRBJ1-3; 8 positions match TRBD1. The CDR3 spans 16 residues. V shed 6 bases, J shed 1 base, and the junction held 8 bases outside the gene matches. The germline CDR1 and CDR2 sequences are LNHDA and SQIVND (reference sequence). The CDR3 region is CASSTRGQSSGNTIYF. The DNA of the CDR3 is TGTGCCAGTAGCACCAGGGGGCAAAGTTCTGGAAACACCATATATTTT.

The V and J genes are TRBV5-4 and TRBJ2-7, with D perhaps assigned TRBD1 or TRBD2 (7 bases each). The CDR3 is 16 amino acids. Germline-derived CDR1 and CDR2 are SGHNT and YYREEE (reference sequence). Trimming removed 4 bases from V and 3 bases from J, with 20 bases in between. The CDR3 nucleotides read TGTGCCAGCAGCCCCTTGCAGGGGGGGAAGAGCTACGAGCAGTACTTC. Protein sequence: CASSPLQGGKSYEQYF.

This clone has only one observation. The rearrangement joins TRBV14 to TRBJ2-7; perhaps D is TRBD1 or TRBD2 (5 bases each). The V end was cut by 1 base, the J end by 6 bases, with 10 bases between. The CDR3 is 13 residues long. The germline V gene encodes CDR1 SGHDN and CDR2 FVKESK. CDR3 sequence reads: CASSQVGGSEQYF. In DNA, the CDR3 is TGTGCCAGCAGCCAAGTTGGGGGTAGCGAGCAGTACTTC.

The table lists this clone with a few counts. V usage is TRBV5-5 and J usage is TRBJ2-1, with 7 bases identical to TRBD2. CDR3 length equals 17 residues. Germline V lookup: CDR1 SGHKS, CDR2 YYEKEE (reference sequence). The trim removed 0 bases at V and 4 bases at J, leaving 10 bases unmatched. The CDR3: CASSLGLAAGQYNEQFF. DNA for the CDR3: TGTGCCAGCAGCTTGGGACTAGCCGCGGGGCAATACAATGAGCAGTTCTTC.

The chain joins TRBV4-3 to TRBJ2-4; D is unclear. The CDR3 spans 15 residues. CDR1 is LGHNA, CDR2 YSLEER, per germline. Trimming took off 3 bases at V and 5 bases at J, with 14 bases between the two ends. The CDR3 is CASSQGPGAENIQYF. CDR3 sequence (DNA): TGCGCCAGCAGCCAGGGCCCCGGCGCAGAAAACATTCAGTACTTC.

This clone came up once. The genes are TRBV10-1 and TRBJ2-2; D gene ambiguous. Trimming removed 5 bases from V and 6 bases from J, with 7 bases in between. The germline gives CDR1 WNHNN, CDR2 SYGVQD (reference sequence). The CDR3 length is 12 residues. The chain's CDR3 is CASSSLAGELFF. The CDR3, as DNA: TGCGCCAGCAGTAGTTTGGCCGGGGAGCTGTTTTTT.

The chain links TRBV27 to TRBJ1-2, with D perhaps TRBD1 (6 bases). There are 15 residues in the CDR3. V was clipped by 3 bases and J by 8 bases, with 19 bases between them. CDR1 is MNHEY and CDR2 is SMNVEV in the germline V gene (reference sequence). CDR3 sequence: CASSFGDTGLNGYTF. Written as DNA, the CDR3 is TGTGCCAGCAGTTTTGGGGACACGGGTCTCAACGGCTACACCTTC.

The chain links TRBV10-3 to TRBJ2-4; unclear D gene. Trimming removed 2 bases at V and 2 bases at J, with 7 bases between. The CDR3 contains 14 residues. Germline V CDR1 and CDR2: ENHRY, SYGVKD. In nucleotides, the CDR3 is TGTGCCATCAGTGAGCAGGTACCCAAAAACATTCAGTACTTC. Translated: CAISEQVPKNIQYF.

The chain couples TRBV5-1 to TRBJ2-7; D might be TRBD2 (6 bases). V lost 4 bases to trimming and J lost 5 bases, with 10 bases between them. Germline CDR1 SGHRS, CDR2 YFSETQ. This CDR3 is built from 12 residues. The CDR3 loop is CASSRETNEQYF. The CDR3 bases are TGCGCCAGCAGCCGGGAGACGAACGAGCAGTACTTC.

V gene TRBV29-1 combines with J gene TRBJ1-2; tentative D call: TRBD1 (5 bases). Trimming left V 3 bases short and J 2 bases short, with 13 bases between. Germline V lookup: CDR1 SQVTM, CDR2 ANQGSEA. The CDR3 is made up of 14 amino acids. CDR3 nucleotides: TGCAGCGTTGAGGACCAGGGCAAAAACTATGGCTACACCTTC. Translating it yields CSVEDQGKNYGYTF.

The rearrangement joins TRBV19 to TRBJ2-7; D is unclear. CDR3 length: 14 residues. The V and J ends lost 6 bases and 2 bases respectively, with 14 bases between them. Germline values: CDR1 LNHDA, CDR2 SQIVND (reference sequence). The CDR3 spells CASRESRTPYEQYF. In DNA, the CDR3 is TGTGCCAGTAGGGAAAGCCGAACCCCCTACGAGCAGTACTTC. Filled out from reference TRBV19 and TRBJ2-7, the complete variable domain reads DGGITQSPKYLFRKEGQNVTLSCEQNLNHDAMYWYRQDPGQGLRLIYYSQIVNDFQKGDIAEGYSVSREKKESFPLTVTSAQKNPTAFYLCASRESRTPYEQYFGPGTRLTVT.

J is TRBJ1-5 and V is TRBV23-1; D call uncertain. TRBV23-1 is noted as an ORF with a role that remains uncertain. Trimming shortened V by 6 bases and J by 6 bases, and 15 bases separated the two germline ends. The CDR3 loop spans 14 amino acids. The CDR3 region has the DNA TGCGCCAGCAGATCGGGTGGTTTGGGTCAGCCCCAGCATTTT. Translation: CASRSGGLGQPQHF.